This TCR beta chain was sequenced for a study of CD8 T cells in ankylosing spondylitis. This clonotype has more than one count but fewer than ten. The CDR3 is made up of 19 amino acids. Germline V gene lookup returns CDR1 SGHVS and CDR2 FQNEAQ. Trimming took 1 base from V and 2 from J, leaving 21 bases between them. TCRdb processed the 5' RACE reads anew with MiXCR; each CDR3 protein has one entry. Among around 160,000 distinct CDR3 sequences, around a tenth were seen once, and the ten largest hold around 29%. The chain recombines TRBV7-8 with TRBJ1-5; D uncertain. Sequenced input: blood, either unsorted or a sorted T cell fraction (not recorded which). This sequence originates from a male donor with ankylosing spondylitis or in good health (not recorded which). CDR3 residues: CASSLGRGYRSERNQPQHF. As DNA, the CDR3 is TGTGCCAGCAGCTTAGGTCGGGGATATCGAAGTGAGCGCAATCAGCCCCAGCATTTT.